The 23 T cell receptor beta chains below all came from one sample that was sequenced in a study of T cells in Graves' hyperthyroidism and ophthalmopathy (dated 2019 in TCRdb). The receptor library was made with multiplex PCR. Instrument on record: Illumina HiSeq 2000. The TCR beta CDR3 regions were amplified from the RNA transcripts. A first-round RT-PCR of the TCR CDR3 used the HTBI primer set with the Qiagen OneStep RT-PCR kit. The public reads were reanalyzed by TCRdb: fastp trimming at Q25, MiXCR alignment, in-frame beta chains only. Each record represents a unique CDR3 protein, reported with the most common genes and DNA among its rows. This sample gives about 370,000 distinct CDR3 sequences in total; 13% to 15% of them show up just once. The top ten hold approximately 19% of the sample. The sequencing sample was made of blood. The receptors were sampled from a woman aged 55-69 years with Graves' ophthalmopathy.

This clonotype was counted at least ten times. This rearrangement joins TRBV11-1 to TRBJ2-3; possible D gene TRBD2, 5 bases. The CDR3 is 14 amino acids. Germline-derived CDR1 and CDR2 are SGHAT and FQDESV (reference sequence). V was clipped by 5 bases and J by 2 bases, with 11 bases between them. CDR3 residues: CASSKRTLTDTQYF. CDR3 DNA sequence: TGTGCCAGCAGCAAAAGGACTCTCACAGATACGCAGTATTTT.

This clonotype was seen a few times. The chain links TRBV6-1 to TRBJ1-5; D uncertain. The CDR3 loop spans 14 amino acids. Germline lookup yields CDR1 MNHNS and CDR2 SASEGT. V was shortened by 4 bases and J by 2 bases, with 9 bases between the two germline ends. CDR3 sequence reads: CASSVIGGNQPQHF. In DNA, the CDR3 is TGTGCCAGCAGTGTGATCGGGGGCAATCAGCCCCAGCATTTT.

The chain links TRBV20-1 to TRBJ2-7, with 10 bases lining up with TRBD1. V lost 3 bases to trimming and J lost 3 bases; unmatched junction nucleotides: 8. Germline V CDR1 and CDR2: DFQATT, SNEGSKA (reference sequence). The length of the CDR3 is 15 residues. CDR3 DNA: TGCAGTGCTAGGCCCGGGACAGGGGAGATCTACGAGCAGTACTTC. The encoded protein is CSARPGTGEIYEQYF.

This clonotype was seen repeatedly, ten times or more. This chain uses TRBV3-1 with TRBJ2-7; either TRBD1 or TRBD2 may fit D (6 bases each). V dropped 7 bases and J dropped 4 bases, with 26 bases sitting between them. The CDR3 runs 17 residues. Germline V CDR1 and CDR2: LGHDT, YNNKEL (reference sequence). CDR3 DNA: TGTGCCAGCAACTCACGACCCTCCCTGGAGGGGGTGTACGAGCAGTACTTC. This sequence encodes CASNSRPSLEGVYEQYF.

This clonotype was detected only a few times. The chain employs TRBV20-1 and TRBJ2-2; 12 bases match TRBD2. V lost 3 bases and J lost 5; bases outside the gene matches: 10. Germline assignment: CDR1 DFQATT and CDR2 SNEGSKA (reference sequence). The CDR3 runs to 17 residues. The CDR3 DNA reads TGCAGTGCTAGCGGGCTAGCGGGAGGGCCTGGGACCGGGGAGCTGTTTTTT. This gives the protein CSASGLAGGPGTGELFF.

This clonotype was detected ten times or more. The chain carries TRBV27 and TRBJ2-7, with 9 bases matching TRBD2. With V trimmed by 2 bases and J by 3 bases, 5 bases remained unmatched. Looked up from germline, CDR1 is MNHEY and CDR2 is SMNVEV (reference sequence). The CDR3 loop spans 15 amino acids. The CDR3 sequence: CASSLKTSGVYEQYF. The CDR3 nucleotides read TGTGCCAGCAGTTTAAAGACTAGCGGAGTCTACGAGCAGTACTTC.

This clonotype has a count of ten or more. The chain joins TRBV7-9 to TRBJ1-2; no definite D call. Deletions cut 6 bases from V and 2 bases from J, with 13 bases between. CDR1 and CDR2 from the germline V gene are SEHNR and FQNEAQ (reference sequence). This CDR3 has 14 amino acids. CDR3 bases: TGTGCCAGCAGTTCCGGCGGGGTAAACTATGGCTACACCTTC. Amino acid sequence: CASSSGGVNYGYTF.

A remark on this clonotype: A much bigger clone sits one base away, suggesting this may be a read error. The CDR3 nucleotides are TGTGCCAGCAGTGCGGGCCACAACTATGGCTACACCTTC. Translated: CASSAGHNYGYTF. The V gene is TRBV12-3 or TRBV12-4, the J gene TRBJ1-2; D not certain. CDR3 length: 13 amino acids. Between the trimmed V and J ends, which lost 5 bases and 2 bases, there was a span of 9 bases.

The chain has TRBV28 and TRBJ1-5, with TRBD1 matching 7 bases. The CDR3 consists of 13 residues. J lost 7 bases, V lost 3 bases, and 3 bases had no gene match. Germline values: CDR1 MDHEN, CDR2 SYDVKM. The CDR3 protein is CASSFTGAQPQHF. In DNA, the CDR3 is TGTGCCAGCAGTTTTACAGGGGCCCAGCCCCAGCATTTT.

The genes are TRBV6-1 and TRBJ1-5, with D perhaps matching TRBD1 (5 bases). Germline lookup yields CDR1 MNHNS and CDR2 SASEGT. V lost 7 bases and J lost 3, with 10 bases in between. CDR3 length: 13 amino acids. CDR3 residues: CASKAGVNQPQHF. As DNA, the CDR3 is TGTGCCAGCAAGGCGGGGGTCAATCAGCCCCAGCATTTT.

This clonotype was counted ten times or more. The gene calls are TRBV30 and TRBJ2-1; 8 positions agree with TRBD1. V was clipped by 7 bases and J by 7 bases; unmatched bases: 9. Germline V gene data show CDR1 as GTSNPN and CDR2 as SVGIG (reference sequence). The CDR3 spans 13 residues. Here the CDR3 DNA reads TGTGCCTTGAGAGGCAGGGGGCGAAATGAGCAGTTCTTC. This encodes CALRGRGRNEQFF.

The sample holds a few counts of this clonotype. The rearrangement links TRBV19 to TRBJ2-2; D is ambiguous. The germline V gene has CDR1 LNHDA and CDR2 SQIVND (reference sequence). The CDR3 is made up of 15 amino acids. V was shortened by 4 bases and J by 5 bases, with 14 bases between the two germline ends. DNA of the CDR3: TGTGCCAGTAGTACCGGACCTAAAGGGACCGGGGAGCTGTTTTTT. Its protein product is CASSTGPKGTGELFF.

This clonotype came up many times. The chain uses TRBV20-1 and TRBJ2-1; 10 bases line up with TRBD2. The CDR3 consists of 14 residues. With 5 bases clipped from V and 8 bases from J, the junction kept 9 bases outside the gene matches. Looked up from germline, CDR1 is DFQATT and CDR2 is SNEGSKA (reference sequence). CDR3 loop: CSAPSSGSWYEQFF. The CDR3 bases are TGCAGTGCTCCTTCTAGCGGGAGTTGGTATGAGCAGTTCTTC.

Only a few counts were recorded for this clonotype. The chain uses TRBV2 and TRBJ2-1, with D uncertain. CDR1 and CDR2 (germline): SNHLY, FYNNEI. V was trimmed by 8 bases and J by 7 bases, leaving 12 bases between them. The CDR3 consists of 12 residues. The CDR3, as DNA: TGTGCCAGCTACTGGCGGCTTAATGAGCAGTTCTTC. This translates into CASYWRLNEQFF.

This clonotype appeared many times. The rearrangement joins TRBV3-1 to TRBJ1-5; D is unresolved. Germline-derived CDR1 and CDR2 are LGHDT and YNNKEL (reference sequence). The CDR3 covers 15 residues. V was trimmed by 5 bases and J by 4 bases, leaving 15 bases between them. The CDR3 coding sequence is TGTGCCAGCAGCAACTCAAGGGCTGAAAATCAGCCCCAGCATTTT. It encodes CASSNSRAENQPQHF.

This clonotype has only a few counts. The CDR3 protein is CASSSRTNSYEQYF. CDR3 DNA: TGTGCCAGTAGTTCCCGGACAAACTCCTACGAGCAGTACTTC. The rearrangement links TRBV19 to TRBJ2-7, with D possibly TRBD1 on 5 matching bases. In germline, CDR1 is LNHDA, CDR2 SQIVND (reference sequence). The length of the CDR3 is 14 residues. The V gene lost 5 bases and the J gene lost 0 bases, with 11 bases spanning the gap.

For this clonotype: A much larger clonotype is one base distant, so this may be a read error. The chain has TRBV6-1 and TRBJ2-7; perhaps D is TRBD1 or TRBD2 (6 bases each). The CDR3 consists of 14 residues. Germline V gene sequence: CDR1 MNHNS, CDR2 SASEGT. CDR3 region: CTSSLSGGPHEQYF. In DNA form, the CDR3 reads TGTACCAGCAGCCTCTCTGGGGGGCCCCACGAGCAGTACTTC.

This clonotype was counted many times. The CDR3 region has the DNA TGTGCCAGTAGTATGAAGGGACAAAGAGTTGGGAGCAATCAGCCCCAGCATTTT. Translating it yields CASSMKGQRVGSNQPQHF. The gene calls are TRBV19 and TRBJ1-5; weak D call: TRBD1 (6 bases). V was cut by 3 bases and J by 1 base, with 19 bases left in between. This CDR3 has 18 residues. Germline assignment: CDR1 LNHDA and CDR2 SQIVND (reference sequence).

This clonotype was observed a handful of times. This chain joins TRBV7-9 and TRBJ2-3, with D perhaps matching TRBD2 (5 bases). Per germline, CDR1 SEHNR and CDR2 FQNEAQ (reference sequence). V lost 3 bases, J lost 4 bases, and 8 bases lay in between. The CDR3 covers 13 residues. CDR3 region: CASSFGSSDTQYF. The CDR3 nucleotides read TGTGCCAGCAGCTTTGGGAGTTCAGATACGCAGTATTTT.

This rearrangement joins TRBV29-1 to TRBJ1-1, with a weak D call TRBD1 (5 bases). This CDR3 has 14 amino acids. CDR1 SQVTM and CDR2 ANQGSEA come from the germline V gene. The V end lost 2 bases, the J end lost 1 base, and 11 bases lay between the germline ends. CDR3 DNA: TGCAGCGTTGAAACGGGGCAGGGGAACACTGAAGCTTTCTTT. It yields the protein CSVETGQGNTEAFF. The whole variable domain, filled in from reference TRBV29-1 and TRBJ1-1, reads SAVISQKPSRDICQRGTSLTIQCQVDSQVTMMFWYRQQPGQSLTLIATANQGSEATYESGFVIDKFPISRPNLTFSTLTVSNMSPEDSSIYLCSVETGQGNTEAFFGQGTRLTVV.

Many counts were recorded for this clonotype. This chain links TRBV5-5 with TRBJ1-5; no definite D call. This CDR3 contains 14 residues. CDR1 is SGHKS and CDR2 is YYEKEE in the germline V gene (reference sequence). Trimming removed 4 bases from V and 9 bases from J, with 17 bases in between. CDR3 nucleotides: TGTGCCAGCAGCCCCGCCGACGCGGTTGGGCCCCAGCATTTT. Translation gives CASSPADAVGPQHF.

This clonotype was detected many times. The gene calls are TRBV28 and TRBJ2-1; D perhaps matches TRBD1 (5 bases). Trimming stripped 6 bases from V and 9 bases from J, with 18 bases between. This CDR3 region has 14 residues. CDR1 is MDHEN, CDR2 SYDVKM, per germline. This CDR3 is CASSLGLHRIEQFF. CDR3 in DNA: TGTGCCAGCAGCCTGGGGCTCCACCGAATTGAGCAGTTCTTC.

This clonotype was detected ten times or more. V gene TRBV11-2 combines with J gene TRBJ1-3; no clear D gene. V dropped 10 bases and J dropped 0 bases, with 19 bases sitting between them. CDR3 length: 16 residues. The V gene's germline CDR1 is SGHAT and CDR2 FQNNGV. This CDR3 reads CATSVVNPNSGNTIYF. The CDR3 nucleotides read TGTGCCACCTCTGTGGTTAACCCGAACTCTGGAAACACCATATATTTT. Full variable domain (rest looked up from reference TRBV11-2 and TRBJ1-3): EAGVAQSPRYKIIEKRQSVAFWCNPISGHATLYWYQQILGQGPKLLIQFQNNGVVDDSQLPKDRFSAERLKGVDSTLKIQPAKLEDSAVYLCATSVVNPNSGNTIYFGEGSWLTVV.